This T cell receptor (beta chain) is drawn from a study of cytomegalovirus exposure and HLA in healthy donors. The wider study: Unique TCRs numbering approximately 80 million, obtained from HLA-typed donors, made up an early data release.

CDR1 LNHDA and CDR2 SQIVND come from the germline V gene (reference sequence). Trimming removed 1 base from V and 3 bases from J; junction bases left unmatched: 7. The CDR3 extends over 16 amino acids. Primers: 60 Vbeta forward and 13 Jbeta reverse. Study processing details: As a later analysis found, there were around 86 million unique TCR beta chains, of which roughly 11 million were shared. Repertoires were generated with immunoSEQ multiplex PCR, while TCRdb's copy carries only in-frame clones and drops some. V and J calls and clone size are those listed in that table; D and trimming were worked out from the DNA. The listing records about 200,000 clones. As to this clone: Antigen unknown.

Points from the study as a whole: The authors assumed roughly uniform sequencing depth across donors for presence/absence analyses. A classifier reportedly called cytomegalovirus status with high sensitivity and specificity.

Sequencing was done on a sample of PBMCs. The clonotype was recovered from a man younger than 45 in good health and CMV-seronegative. The chain carries TRBV19 and TRBJ2-7, with TRBD1 matching 9 bases. CDR3 DNA sequence: TGTGCCAGTAGTATAGGCGGGACAGGGACGGGCTACGAGCAGTACTTC. Protein sequence: CASSIGGTGTGYEQYF. The complete variable domain, with remaining parts taken from reference TRBV19 and TRBJ2-7, reads DGGITQSPKYLFRKEGQNVTLSCEQNLNHDAMYWYRQDPGQGLRLIYYSQIVNDFQKGDIAEGYSVSREKKESFPLTVTSAQKNPTAFYLCASSIGGTGTGYEQYFGPGTRLTVT.